This TCR beta chain was sequenced in a study of PD-1 blockade in classical Hodgkin lymphoma. V lost 0 bases, J lost 11 bases, and 22 bases lay in between. CDR3 length equals 16 residues. CDR1 is MGHRA, CDR2 YSYEKL, per germline. Overall study results and limits: Reports described newly diagnosed patients as having lower baseline TCR diversity than healthy donors. The study found complete responders had baseline diversity similar to newly diagnosed patients. CD4+ TCR diversity rose significantly by C4D1, and CD8+ TCR diversity did not.

The sample's time point: cycle 4 day 1 (C4D1), after five to seven weeks of nivolumab. Each and every patient relapsed after autologous stem cell transplantation, and patients got differing brentuximab vedotin exposure. TCRdb's table, derived via immunoSEQ multiplex PCR, lists solely in-frame clones and lacks some. Among some 33,000 clones, around three quarters were seen once, and the ten largest hold approximately 4%. Comment on this clone: Its target is unknown.

The rearrangement links TRBV4-1 to TRBJ1-1; D call uncertain. This TCR derives from a human donor with classical Hodgkin lymphoma. Sample: peripheral blood mononuclear cells (PBMCs), taken before the fourth cycle of nivolumab. CDR3 nucleotides: TGCGCCAGCAGCCAAGAACCGAGTATGGAGTTTCTTTTGGCTTTCTTT. It encodes CASSQEPSMEFLLAFF.